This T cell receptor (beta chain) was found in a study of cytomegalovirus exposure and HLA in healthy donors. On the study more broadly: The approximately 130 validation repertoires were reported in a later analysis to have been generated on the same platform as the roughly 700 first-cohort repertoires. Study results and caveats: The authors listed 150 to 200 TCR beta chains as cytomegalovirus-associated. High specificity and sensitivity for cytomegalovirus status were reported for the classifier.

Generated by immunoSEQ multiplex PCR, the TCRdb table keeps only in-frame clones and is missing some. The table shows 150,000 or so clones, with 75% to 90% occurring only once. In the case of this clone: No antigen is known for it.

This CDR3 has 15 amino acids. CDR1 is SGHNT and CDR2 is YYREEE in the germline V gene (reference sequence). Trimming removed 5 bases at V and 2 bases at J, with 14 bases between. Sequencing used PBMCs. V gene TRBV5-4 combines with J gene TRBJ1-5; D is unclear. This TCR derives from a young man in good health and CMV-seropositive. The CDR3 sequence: CASSLTGEGNQPQHF. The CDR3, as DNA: TGTGCCAGCAGTCTAACTGGGGAGGGCAATCAGCCCCAGCATTTT.